The 10 T cell receptor beta chains below all came from one sample that was sequenced in a study of beta chain features in type 1 diabetes. These TCRs' antigens remain unknown. Isolated RNA was reverse transcribed in full, so expressed TCRB transcripts were sequenced. TCRdb's table, derived via immunoSEQ multiplex PCR, lists solely in-frame clones and lacks some. The table lists around 710,000 clones, over 10% of them singletons. Study-wide results and caveats: Moderate yet significant TCRB CDR3 shortening was seen in Type 1 diabetes patients in all four CD4+ subsets.

Sequenced sample: naive CD4+ T cells from blood. These receptors came from a man aged 30 to 45 with type 1 diabetes.

This clone has only a few counts. The chain carries TRBV18 and TRBJ1-2; TRBD1 matches at 8 bases. Per the germline V gene, CDR1 is KGHSH and CDR2 is LQKENI. The J segment lost 8 bases and the V segment lost 0 bases, leaving 11 bases of the junction unmatched. The CDR3 totals 16 residues. The CDR3 loop is CASSPPTDRGLWGYTF. The CDR3 bases are TGTGCCAGCTCACCACCGACCGACAGGGGATTATGGGGCTACACCTTC.

J is TRBJ2-1 and V is TRBV9; 13 positions agree with TRBD2. After removal of 5 bases from V and 6 bases from J, the junction contained 8 bases not matched to a gene. Germline lookup yields CDR1 SGDLS and CDR2 YYNGEE. This CDR3 spans 16 amino acids. CDR3 in DNA: TGTGCCAGCAGGTTAACGGGACTAGCGGGGACCAATGAGCAGTTCTTC. Translation: CASRLTGLAGTNEQFF. The entire variable domain, with the rest obtained from reference TRBV9 and TRBJ2-1, is as follows: DSGVTQTPKHLITATGQRVTLRCSPRSGDLSVYWYQQSLDQGLQFLIQYYNGEERAKGNILERFSAQQFPDLHSELNLSSLELGDSALYFCASRLTGLAGTNEQFFGPGTRLTVL.

This clone was observed a handful of times. The rearrangement uses TRBV2 and TRBJ2-1; 7 positions agree with TRBD2. Germline-derived CDR1 and CDR2 are SNHLY and FYNNEI. The CDR3 extends over 15 amino acids. V dropped 5 bases and J dropped 0; count of bases not matched to a gene: 4. Written as DNA, the CDR3 is TGTGCCAGCAGTCCTAGCGGTAGCTCCTACAATGAGCAGTTCTTC. Residues: CASSPSGSSYNEQFF.

This clone was seen a handful of times. The genes are TRBV5-4 and TRBJ2-5; D uncertain. CDR3 length: 14 residues. The germline V gene encodes CDR1 SGHNT and CDR2 YYREEE (reference sequence). V lost 0 bases, J lost 4 bases, and 10 bases lay in between. The CDR3 DNA is TGTGCCAGCAGCTTGGTAGGGCTAATAGAGACCCAGTACTTC. Amino acid sequence: CASSLVGLIETQYF.

This clone was observed a few times. The rearrangement uses TRBV28 and TRBJ2-3; D unclear. Per the germline V gene, CDR1 is MDHEN and CDR2 is SYDVKM. The CDR3 has 16 residues. The ends were cut back, 3 bases at V and 6 bases at J, with 19 bases in the middle. The CDR3 here is CASSFSIGPQVDTQYF. The CDR3 DNA reads as TGTGCCAGCAGTTTTAGTATTGGTCCCCAGGTGGATACGCAGTATTTT.

The V call is TRBV4-1, the J call TRBJ2-1; 7 bases align to TRBD1. This CDR3 has 13 residues. Trimming at V came to 4 bases and at J to 7 bases, leaving 4 bases not matched to a gene. CDR1 is MGHRA and CDR2 is YSYEKL in the germline V gene. DNA for the CDR3: TGCGCCAGCAGCCGACTACAGGGGAATGAGCAGTTCTTC. Protein sequence: CASSRLQGNEQFF.

This clone was seen a handful of times. V and J are TRBV23-1 and TRBJ1-5; D is undetermined. TRBV23-1 is an ORF, and what it does is uncertain. Trimming removed 5 bases at V and 8 bases at J, with 16 bases between. CDR3 length equals 14 residues. The CDR3 sequence: CASSKRGLREPQHF. The CDR3 bases are TGCGCCAGCAGTAAGCGAGGGCTAAGGGAGCCCCAGCATTTT.

The table lists this clone with a few counts. The chain links TRBV28 to TRBJ2-5; TRBD2 matches at 8 bases. Germline-derived CDR1 and CDR2 are MDHEN and SYDVKM. CDR3 length equals 16 residues. The ends lost 3 bases at V and 1 base at J; junction bases unmatched: 7. The CDR3, as DNA: TGTGCCAGCAGTTTTAGCGGGACGGCAACCCAAGAGACCCAGTACTTC. Translation gives CASSFSGTATQETQYF.

This clone showed up just a few times. The CDR3 DNA is TGTGCCAGCAGTTTCGGCAGTCATAATTCACCCCTCCACTTT. Translated, it gives CASSFGSHNSPLHF. This chain joins TRBV27 and TRBJ1-6; D unresolved. This CDR3 region has 14 residues. The germline V gene has CDR1 MNHEY and CDR2 SMNVEV (reference sequence). V shed 3 bases and J shed 5 bases, with 8 bases lying between them.

This clone was counted only a few times. In DNA, the CDR3 is TGTGCCAGCAGCTTGGTAGATGCCCAAGAGACCCAGTACTTC. Translating it yields CASSLVDAQETQYF. The chain joins TRBV5-6 to TRBJ2-5; no clear D. Germline assignment: CDR1 SGHDT and CDR2 YYEEEE. Trimming took 0 bases from V and 1 from J, leaving 7 bases between them. This CDR3 region has 14 residues.